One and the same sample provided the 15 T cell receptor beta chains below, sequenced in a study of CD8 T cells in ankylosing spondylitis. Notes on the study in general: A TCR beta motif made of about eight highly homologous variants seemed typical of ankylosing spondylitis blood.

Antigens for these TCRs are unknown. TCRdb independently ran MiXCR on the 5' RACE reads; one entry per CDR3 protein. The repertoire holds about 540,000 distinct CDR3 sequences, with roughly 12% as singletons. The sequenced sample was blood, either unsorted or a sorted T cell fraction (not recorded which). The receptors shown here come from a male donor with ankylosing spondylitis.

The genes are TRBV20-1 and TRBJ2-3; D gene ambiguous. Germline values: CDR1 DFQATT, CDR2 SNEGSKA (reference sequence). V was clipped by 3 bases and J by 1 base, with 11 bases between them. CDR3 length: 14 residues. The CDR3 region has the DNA TGCAGTGCTAGTCTGGGTAGGGGCACAGATACGCAGTATTTT. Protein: CSASLGRGTDTQYF.

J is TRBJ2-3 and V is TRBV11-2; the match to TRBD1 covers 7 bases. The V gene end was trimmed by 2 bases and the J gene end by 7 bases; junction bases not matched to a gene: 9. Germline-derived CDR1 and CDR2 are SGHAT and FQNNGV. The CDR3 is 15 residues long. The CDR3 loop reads CASSLSQGRRNTQYF. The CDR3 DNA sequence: TGTGCCAGCAGCTTATCACAGGGGCGGAGGAATACGCAGTATTTT.

The CDR3 nucleotides read TGTGCCAGCAGCCCCTGTGGGACTTGCCGCGCCAATGAGCAGTTCTTC. Translated: CASSPCGTCRANEQFF. The chain has TRBV21-1 and TRBJ2-1; the table's D call, TRBD2, was not checked against the DNA. TRBV21-1 is shown as a pseudogene. This CDR3 comprises 16 residues.

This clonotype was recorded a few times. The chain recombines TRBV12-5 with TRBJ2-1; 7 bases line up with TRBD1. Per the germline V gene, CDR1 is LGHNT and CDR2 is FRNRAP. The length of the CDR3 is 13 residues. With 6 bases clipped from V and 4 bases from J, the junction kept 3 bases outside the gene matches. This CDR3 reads CASGQGNYNEQFF. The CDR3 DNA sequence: TGTGCTAGTGGACAGGGGAATTACAATGAGCAGTTCTTC.

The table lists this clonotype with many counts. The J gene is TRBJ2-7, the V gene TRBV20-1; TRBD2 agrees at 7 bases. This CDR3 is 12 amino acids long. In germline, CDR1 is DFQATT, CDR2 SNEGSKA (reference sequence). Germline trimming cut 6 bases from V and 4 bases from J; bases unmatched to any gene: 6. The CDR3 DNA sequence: TGCAGTGCAGGCGGGAGATTATACGAGCAGTACTTC. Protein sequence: CSAGGRLYEQYF.

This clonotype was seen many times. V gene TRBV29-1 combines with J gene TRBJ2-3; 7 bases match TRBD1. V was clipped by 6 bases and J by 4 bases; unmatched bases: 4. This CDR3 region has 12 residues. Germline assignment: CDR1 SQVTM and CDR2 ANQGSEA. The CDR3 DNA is TGCAGCGTGACAGGGACGGCAGATACGCAGTATTTT. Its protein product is CSVTGTADTQYF.

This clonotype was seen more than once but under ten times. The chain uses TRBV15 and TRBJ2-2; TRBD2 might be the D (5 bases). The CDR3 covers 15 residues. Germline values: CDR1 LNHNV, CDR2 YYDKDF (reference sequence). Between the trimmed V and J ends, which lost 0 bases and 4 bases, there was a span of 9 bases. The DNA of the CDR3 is TGTGCCACCAGCAGAGATTGGGCGGGCACCGGGGAGCTGTTTTTT. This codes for CATSRDWAGTGELFF.

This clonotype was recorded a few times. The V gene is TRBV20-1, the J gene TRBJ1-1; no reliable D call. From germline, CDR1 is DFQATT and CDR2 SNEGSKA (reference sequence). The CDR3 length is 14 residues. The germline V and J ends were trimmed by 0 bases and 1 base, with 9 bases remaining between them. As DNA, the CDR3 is TGCAGTGCTAGAGATCTGGGGAAGAACACTGAAGCTTTCTTT. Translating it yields CSARDLGKNTEAFF.

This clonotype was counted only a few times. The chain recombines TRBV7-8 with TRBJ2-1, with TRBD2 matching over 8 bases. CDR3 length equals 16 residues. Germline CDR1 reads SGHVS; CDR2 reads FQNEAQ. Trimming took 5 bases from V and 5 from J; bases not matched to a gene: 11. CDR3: CASSPSSAGGHNEQFF. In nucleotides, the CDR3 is TGTGCCAGCAGCCCGTCCTCTGCGGGAGGTCACAATGAGCAGTTCTTC.

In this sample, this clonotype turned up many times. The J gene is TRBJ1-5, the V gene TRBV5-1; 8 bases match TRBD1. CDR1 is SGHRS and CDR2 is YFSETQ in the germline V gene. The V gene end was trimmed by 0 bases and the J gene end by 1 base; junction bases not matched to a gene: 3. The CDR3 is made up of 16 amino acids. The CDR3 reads CASSLDGTGSNQPQHF. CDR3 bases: TGCGCCAGCAGCTTGGACGGGACAGGAAGCAATCAGCCCCAGCATTTT. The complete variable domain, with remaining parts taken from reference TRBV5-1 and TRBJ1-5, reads KAGVTQTPRYLIKTRGQQVTLSCSPISGHRSVSWYQQTPGQGLQFLFEYFSETQRNKGNFPGRFSGRQFSNSRSEMNVSTLELGDSALYLCASSLDGTGSNQPQHFGDGTRLSIL.

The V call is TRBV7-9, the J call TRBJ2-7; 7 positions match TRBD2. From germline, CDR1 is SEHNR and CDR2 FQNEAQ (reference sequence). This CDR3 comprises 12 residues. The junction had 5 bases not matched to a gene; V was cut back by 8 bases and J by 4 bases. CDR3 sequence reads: CASRGVGYEQYF. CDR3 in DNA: TGTGCCAGCCGGGGGGTGGGGTACGAGCAGTACTTC.

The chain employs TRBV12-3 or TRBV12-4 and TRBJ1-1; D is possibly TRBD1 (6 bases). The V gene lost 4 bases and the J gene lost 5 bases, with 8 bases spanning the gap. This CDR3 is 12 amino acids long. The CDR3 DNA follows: TGTGCCAGCAGTTCAGGGGCGACTGAAGCTTTCTTT. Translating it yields CASSSGATEAFF.

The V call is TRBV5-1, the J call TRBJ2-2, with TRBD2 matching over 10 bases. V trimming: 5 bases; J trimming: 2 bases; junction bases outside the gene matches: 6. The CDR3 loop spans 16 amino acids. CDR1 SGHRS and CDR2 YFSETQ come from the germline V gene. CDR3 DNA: TGCGCCAGCAGAGGACCTAGCGGGAGTAACACCGGGGAGCTGTTTTTT. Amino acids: CASRGPSGSNTGELFF.

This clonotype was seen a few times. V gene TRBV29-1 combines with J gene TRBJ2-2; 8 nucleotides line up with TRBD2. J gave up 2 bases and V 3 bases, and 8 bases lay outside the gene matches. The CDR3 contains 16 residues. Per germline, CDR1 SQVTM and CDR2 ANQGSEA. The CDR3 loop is CSVDILSGNNTGELFF. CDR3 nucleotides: TGCAGCGTTGATATCCTTAGCGGGAATAACACCGGGGAGCTGTTTTTT.

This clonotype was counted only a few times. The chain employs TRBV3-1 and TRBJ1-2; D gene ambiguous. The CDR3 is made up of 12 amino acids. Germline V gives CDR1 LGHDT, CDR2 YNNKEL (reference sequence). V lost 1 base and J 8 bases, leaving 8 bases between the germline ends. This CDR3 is CASSQASGGYTF. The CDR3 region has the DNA TGTGCCAGCAGCCAAGCCTCGGGCGGCTACACCTTC.